One and the same sample provided the 21 T cell receptor beta chains below, sequenced in a study of CD8 T cells in Susac syndrome. A quantity of 0.5 to 1 ug RNA underwent reverse transcription using random hexamers. TCRdb independently ran MiXCR on the immunoSEQ multiplex PCR reads; one entry per CDR3 protein. The sample includes approximately 94,000 distinct CDR3 sequences, around 96% of them seen just once. The sample taken for sequencing was CD8+ T cells from PBMCs. These receptors were taken from a human donor with Susac syndrome.

The chain couples TRBV6-1 to TRBJ1-2; D possibly corresponds to TRBD1 (5 bases). Germline loops: CDR1 MNHNS, CDR2 SASEGT. This CDR3 is built from 16 residues. The V end was cut by 5 bases, the J end by 6 bases, with 22 bases between. This chain's CDR3 is CASSITGTQTIDGYTF. Written as DNA, the CDR3 is TGTGCCAGCAGTATCACCGGGACGCAAACAATTGATGGCTACACCTTC.

The V and J genes are TRBV29-1 and TRBJ2-3; D is possibly TRBD1 (5 bases). From germline, CDR1 is SQVTM and CDR2 ANQGSEA. Deletions cut 5 bases from V and 1 base from J, with 22 bases between. The CDR3 is 17 amino acids. CDR3: CSVQWAGLRSGTDTQYF. The CDR3 DNA sequence: TGCAGCGTTCAATGGGCAGGGTTGAGGAGTGGCACAGATACGCAGTATTTT.

This chain links TRBV11-2 with TRBJ1-2, with D unresolved. The germline gives CDR1 SGHAT, CDR2 FQNNGV. The V end was cut by 0 bases, the J end by 2 bases, with 4 bases between. The CDR3 is 13 residues long. The CDR3 here is CASSLDGNYGYTF. The CDR3 DNA follows: TGTGCCAGCAGCTTAGACGGAAACTATGGCTACACCTTC.

This clonotype was counted once. The CDR3 reads CSAREGRGGAPYEQYF. CDR3 DNA: TGCAGTGCTAGAGAGGGGCGGGGGGGCGCCCCCTACGAGCAGTACTTC. J is TRBJ2-7 and V is TRBV20-1, with TRBD2 matching over 9 bases. With V trimmed by 0 bases and J by 2 bases, 8 bases remained unmatched. Germline V lookup: CDR1 DFQATT, CDR2 SNEGSKA (reference sequence). The CDR3 length is 16 residues.

CDR3 residues: CASSNGQGMHEQYF. The CDR3 DNA reads TGCGCCAGCAGTAATGGACAGGGTATGCACGAGCAGTACTTC. The V and J genes are TRBV5-1 and TRBJ2-7, with TRBD1 matching over 8 bases. Germline trimming cut 5 bases from V and 5 bases from J; bases unmatched to any gene: 9. CDR3 size: 14 residues. Per the germline V gene, CDR1 is SGHRS and CDR2 is YFSETQ.

The chain employs TRBV27 and TRBJ2-3, with 7 bases that match TRBD2. Losses at the gene ends were 4 bases for V and 2 bases for J; bases not matched to a gene: 9. Germline V gene data show CDR1 as MNHEY and CDR2 as SMNVEV (reference sequence). There are 16 residues in the CDR3. The CDR3 region is CASSSSWAGDTDTQYF. CDR3 DNA: TGTGCCAGCAGTTCCTCTTGGGCGGGGGACACAGATACGCAGTATTTT.

The J gene is TRBJ2-7, the V gene TRBV9; a possible D gene is TRBD1 (5 bases). CDR3 size: 15 residues. The V gene's germline CDR1 is SGDLS and CDR2 YYNGEE. V lost 4 bases and J lost 2, with 16 bases in between. CDR3 residues: CASSPALGPAYEQYF. The CDR3 bases are TGTGCCAGCAGCCCGGCGTTGGGGCCCGCCTACGAGCAGTACTTC.

This chain uses TRBV7-6 with TRBJ2-1; D uncertain. In germline, CDR1 is SGHVS, CDR2 FNYEAQ. The V and J ends lost 4 bases and 9 bases respectively, with 7 bases between them. The CDR3 loop spans 11 amino acids. CDR3 sequence: CASSSGGEQFF. The CDR3 DNA is TGTGCCAGCAGCTCTGGTGGTGAGCAGTTCTTC.

The rearrangement joins TRBV4-1 to TRBJ1-1; a possible D gene is TRBD1 (6 bases). Trimming took off 1 base at V and 11 bases at J, with 17 bases between the two ends. Per the germline V gene, CDR1 is MGHRA and CDR2 is YSYEKL. The CDR3 runs 14 residues. As DNA, the CDR3 is TGCGCCAGCAGCCAAGTAGGGGTGCAGGGGTTGGCTTTCTTT. Translating gives CASSQVGVQGLAFF.

The V and J genes are TRBV24-1 and TRBJ2-2; D perhaps matches TRBD1 (5 bases). The V and J ends lost 6 bases and 5 bases respectively, with 6 bases between them. The CDR3 extends over 12 amino acids. Per germline, CDR1 KGHDR and CDR2 SFDVKD. The DNA of the CDR3 is TGTGCCACCAGTCAGGGAACCGGGGAGCTGTTTTTT. It yields the protein CATSQGTGELFF.

The V and J genes are TRBV6-2 or TRBV6-3 and TRBJ2-1; either TRBD1 or TRBD2 may supply D (5 bases each). The V end was cut by 2 bases, the J end by 3 bases, with 14 bases between. Germline V lookup: CDR1 MNHEY, CDR2 SVGEGT. This CDR3 contains 16 residues. The CDR3 sequence is CASSYARGPGYNEQFF. The DNA of the CDR3 is TGTGCCAGCAGTTACGCTCGGGGACCCGGCTACAATGAGCAGTTCTTC.

The chain links TRBV2 to TRBJ2-2; 7 bases fit TRBD1. This CDR3 spans 14 amino acids. CDR1 SNHLY and CDR2 FYNNEI come from the germline V gene. V lost 3 bases and J lost 6; bases outside the gene matches: 4. CDR3 in DNA: TGTGCCAGCAGTGACGACAGGGTTGCCGGGGAGCTGTTTTTT. Amino acid sequence: CASSDDRVAGELFF.

The chain employs TRBV9 and TRBJ2-2; D might be TRBD1 (6 bases). V lost 3 bases and J lost 3, with 9 bases in between. Germline V gene sequence: CDR1 SGDLS, CDR2 YYNGEE. The CDR3 is 14 amino acids. The CDR3 sequence is CASSATGHTGELFF. In nucleotides, the CDR3 is TGTGCCAGCAGCGCTACAGGGCACACCGGGGAGCTGTTTTTT.

The chain carries TRBV29-1 and TRBJ2-5; D is undetermined. The germline V and J ends were trimmed by 5 bases and 5 bases, with 6 bases remaining between them. The CDR3 loop spans 10 amino acids. CDR1 is SQVTM and CDR2 is ANQGSEA in the germline V gene. The CDR3 loop reads CSVLSETQYF. CDR3 DNA sequence: TGCAGCGTTTTGAGTGAGACCCAGTACTTC.

This chain's CDR3 is CSAPSGYEQYF. The DNA for the CDR3 is TGCAGTGCCCCCTCGGGCTACGAGCAGTACTTC. V usage is TRBV20-1 and J usage is TRBJ2-7; no clear D. Trimming removed 6 bases from V and 3 bases from J, with 9 bases in between. The CDR3 is 11 residues long. The germline V gene has CDR1 DFQATT and CDR2 SNEGSKA (reference sequence).

V is TRBV7-2 and J is TRBJ2-1; TRBD2 matches at 14 bases. V was clipped by 5 bases and J by 8 bases; unmatched bases: 5. This CDR3 is built from 15 residues. The V gene's germline CDR1 is SGHTA and CDR2 FQGNSA. CDR3 nucleotide sequence: TGTGCCAGCAGCCCGAGACTAGCGGGAGGGGATGAGCAGTTCTTC. As protein: CASSPRLAGGDEQFF.

This clonotype was seen a few times. The V gene is TRBV2, the J gene TRBJ2-1, with TRBD2 identical over 9 bases. The CDR3 is 14 residues long. The J segment lost 4 bases and the V segment lost 5 bases, leaving 3 bases of the junction unmatched. The germline V gene has CDR1 SNHLY and CDR2 FYNNEI. In DNA, the CDR3 is TGTGCCAGCAGTCTAGCGGGGCCTTACAATGAGCAGTTCTTC. It specifies CASSLAGPYNEQFF. Using reference TRBV2 and TRBJ2-1 for the parts outside the CDR3, the full variable domain is EPEVTQTPSHQVTQMGQEVILRCVPISNHLYFYWYRQILGQKVEFLVSFYNNEISEKSEIFDDQFSVERPDGSNFTLKIRSTKLEDSAMYFCASSLAGPYNEQFFGPGTRLTVL.

The J gene is TRBJ1-1, the V gene TRBV29-1; TRBD1 matches 9 bases. Trimming cost V 6 bases and J 0 bases; bases outside gene matches: 11. The CDR3 is 16 amino acids. Germline V gives CDR1 SQVTM, CDR2 ANQGSEA. The CDR3 bases are TGCAGCGTACTGGACAGGGGAGAGGCCATGAACACTGAAGCTTTCTTT. Protein: CSVLDRGEAMNTEAFF.

The V and J genes are TRBV2 and TRBJ1-5; weak D call: TRBD1 (6 bases). CDR1 SNHLY and CDR2 FYNNEI come from the germline V gene. V lost 5 bases to trimming and J lost 5 bases, with 16 bases between them. This CDR3 has 15 residues. The CDR3 loop reads CASSRKGDFYQPQHF. The CDR3 DNA sequence: TGTGCCAGCAGTAGAAAGGGGGATTTTTATCAGCCCCAGCATTTT.

This chain connects TRBV9 to TRBJ1-6; a weak D match, TRBD1 (5 bases). Germline V gene lookup returns CDR1 SGDLS and CDR2 YYNGEE. The V end was cut by 3 bases, the J end by 4 bases, with 11 bases between. The CDR3 is 15 residues long. The CDR3: CASSGSTAYNSPLHF. Here the CDR3 DNA reads TGTGCCAGCAGCGGTTCGACAGCATATAATTCACCCCTCCACTTT.

The chain is built from TRBV15 and TRBJ1-4; the D is unclear. Germline values: CDR1 LNHNV, CDR2 YYDKDF (reference sequence). The CDR3 is 13 residues long. V dropped 1 base and J dropped 5 bases, with 5 bases sitting between them. CDR3 residues: CATSRGPNEKLFF. In nucleotides, the CDR3 is TGTGCCACCAGCAGAGGACCAAATGAAAAACTGTTTTTT. Full variable domain (outside the CDR3, taken from reference TRBV15 and TRBJ1-4): DAMVIQNPRYQVTQFGKPVTLSCSQTLNHNVMYWYQQKSSQAPKLLFHYYDKDFNNEADTPDNFQSRRPNTSFCFLDIRSPGLGDTAMYLCATSRGPNEKLFFGSGTQLSVL.